Following are 18 T cell receptor beta chains from one sample sequenced in a study of shared clonotypes between healthy human individuals (dated by TCRdb to 2020 to 2021). Libraries were constructed by the immunoSEQ multiplex PCR assay. Sourced from immuneACCESS, this table was stored by TCRdb with only in-frame sequences that have V and J called. A share of the clones is absent; for the studies checked, an unresolved V gene accounts for under half, and the remainder has no known explanation. For this sample the table gives a few million clones, of which approximately 93% were detected only once. 0.3% to 0.4% of the sample lies in the top ten. Specimen: naive CD4+ T cells from PBMCs. The intended sense of this specimen's cell subset or site label: CD45RA+ positively selected. These receptors all come from a man younger than 35 in good health. Some clones in this sample may be carry-over from other donors' samples.

This rearrangement joins TRBV28 to TRBJ1-4; a weak D match, TRBD1 (5 bases). CDR3 length: 13 amino acids. CDR1 MDHEN and CDR2 SYDVKM come from the germline V gene. Trimming removed 5 bases from V and 6 bases from J, with 10 bases in between. In DNA, the CDR3 is TGTGCCAGCAGTCTTGACAGCTATGAAAAACTGTTTTTT. It yields the protein CASSLDSYEKLFF.

This rearrangement joins TRBV7-3 to TRBJ1-1; no reliable D call. The germline CDR1 and CDR2 sequences are SGHTA and FQGTGA. The V end lost 0 bases, the J end lost 9 bases, and 14 bases lay between the germline ends. The CDR3 runs 14 residues. In DNA form, the CDR3 reads TGTGCCAGCAGCTTAACTCGCGAGGGAAGCAAAGCTTTCTTT. This codes for CASSLTREGSKAFF.

CDR3 amino acids: CASSMPTGPMSGANVLTF. The DNA of the CDR3 is TGTGCCAGCAGCATGCCGACAGGGCCTATGTCTGGGGCCAACGTCCTGACTTTC. This chain joins TRBV7-9 and TRBJ2-6, with 7 bases lining up with TRBD1. The CDR3 is 18 residues long. V was clipped by 5 bases and J by 1 base; unmatched bases: 11. The germline CDR1 and CDR2 sequences are SEHNR and FQNEAQ (reference sequence). Drawing the rest from reference TRBV7-9 and TRBJ2-6, the complete variable domain is DTGVSQNPRHKITKRGQNVTFRCDPISEHNRLYWYRQTLGQGPEFLTYFQNEAQLEKSRLLSDRFSAERPKGSFSTLEIQRTEQGDSAMYLCASSMPTGPMSGANVLTFGAGSRLTVL.

This rearrangement joins TRBV18 to TRBJ2-1; 8 bases align to TRBD2. This CDR3 has 17 amino acids. Germline V gene lookup returns CDR1 KGHSH and CDR2 LQKENI. V shed 4 bases, J shed 0 bases, and the junction held 8 bases outside the gene matches. The CDR3 DNA reads TGTGCCAGCTCACGCCCACTAGCGGAAAGCTCCTACAATGAGCAGTTCTTC. Translated: CASSRPLAESSYNEQFF.

The chain recombines TRBV27 with TRBJ2-3; no definite D call. The V gene lost 7 bases and the J gene lost 0 bases, with 14 bases spanning the gap. The germline CDR1 and CDR2 sequences are MNHEY and SMNVEV (reference sequence). The CDR3 is 15 amino acids. Here the CDR3 reads CASTVRGGSTDTQYF. The CDR3 DNA reads as TGTGCCAGCACCGTCCGCGGCGGTAGCACAGATACGCAGTATTTT.

This chain joins TRBV19 and TRBJ1-4, with 11 bases lining up with TRBD1. Looked up from germline, CDR1 is LNHDA and CDR2 is SQIVND (reference sequence). The CDR3 totals 16 residues. V shed 5 bases, J shed 3 bases, and the junction held 5 bases outside the gene matches. Written as DNA, the CDR3 is TGTGCCAGTAGTTCACCGGGACAGGGGGCTAATGAAAAACTGTTTTTT. It specifies CASSSPGQGANEKLFF.

The chain couples TRBV4-1 to TRBJ1-4; 8 nucleotides line up with TRBD1. Germline loops: CDR1 MGHRA, CDR2 YSYEKL. V shed 0 bases, J shed 4 bases, and the junction held 7 bases outside the gene matches. This CDR3 is 17 amino acids long. In DNA form, the CDR3 reads TGCGCCAGCAGCCAAGAGGCCGCTGACAGGGGTAATGAAAAACTGTTTTTT. Encoded protein: CASSQEAADRGNEKLFF.

About this clone itself: The sample holds other DNA sequences that translate to the same CDR3. The V gene is TRBV7-9, the J gene TRBJ2-1, with D uncertain. The V end lost 1 base, the J end lost 7 bases, and 5 bases lay between the germline ends. The CDR3 has 12 amino acids. Germline V gene lookup returns CDR1 SEHNR and CDR2 FQNEAQ (reference sequence). The CDR3 DNA is TGTGCCAGCAGCTTAGTATCGAATGAGCAGTTCTTC. Protein sequence: CASSLVSNEQFF.

The J gene is TRBJ2-7, the V gene TRBV10-2, with D unclear. Germline assignment: CDR1 WSHSY and CDR2 SAAADI. CDR3 length: 12 residues. Trimming shortened V by 4 bases and J by 4 bases, and 8 bases separated the two germline ends. The CDR3 DNA sequence: TGCGCCAGCAGTGGGCGTTCTTACGAGCAGTACTTC. It yields the protein CASSGRSYEQYF.

The rearrangement links TRBV6-6 to TRBJ2-7, with 11 positions matching TRBD1. The trim removed 6 bases at V and 7 bases at J, leaving 8 bases unmatched. The CDR3 has 14 residues. Looked up from germline, CDR1 is MNHNY and CDR2 is SVGAGI (reference sequence). In DNA, the CDR3 is TGTGCCAGCAGCTCCGGACAGGGGGCGCTTGAGCAGTACTTC. The encoded protein is CASSSGQGALEQYF.

V is TRBV10-1 and J is TRBJ2-2; D is possibly TRBD1 or TRBD2 (5 bases each). Trimming took off 6 bases at V and 4 bases at J, with 27 bases between the two ends. The CDR3 consists of 19 residues. The germline CDR1 and CDR2 sequences are WNHNN and SYGVQD (reference sequence). Written as DNA, the CDR3 is TGCGCCAGCAGCGAATATAGCGTTTCGAGGGGAGAGGGCACCGGGGAGCTGTTTTTT. It translates to CASSEYSVSRGEGTGELFF.

CDR3 region: CASSPRTGNQPQHF. In DNA, the CDR3 is TGCGCCAGCAGCCCTCGGACAGGCAATCAGCCCCAGCATTTT. The J gene is TRBJ1-5, the V gene TRBV4-1; D might be TRBD1 (6 bases). Trimming cost V 4 bases and J 2 bases, with 9 bases left between them. This CDR3 spans 14 amino acids. Per the germline V gene, CDR1 is MGHRA and CDR2 is YSYEKL.

The V call is TRBV7-6, the J call TRBJ2-5, with 7 bases identical to TRBD1. Per the germline V gene, CDR1 is SGHVS and CDR2 is FNYEAQ. This CDR3 is built from 15 residues. Germline trimming cut 3 bases from V and 4 bases from J; bases unmatched to any gene: 8. The chain's CDR3 is CASSLGQNFLETQYF. As DNA, the CDR3 is TGTGCCAGCAGCTTGGGACAGAACTTCCTAGAGACCCAGTACTTC.

The J gene is TRBJ2-7, the V gene TRBV7-2; D is ambiguous. CDR1 SGHTA and CDR2 FQGNSA come from the germline V gene. Trimming stripped 1 base from V and 3 bases from J, with 13 bases between. The CDR3 contains 15 residues. CDR3 region: CASSLGPRPGYEQYF. The CDR3 DNA sequence: TGTGCCAGCAGCTTAGGTCCTCGACCGGGCTACGAGCAGTACTTC.

V usage is TRBV28 and J usage is TRBJ2-5, with 7 bases lining up with TRBD2. The length of the CDR3 is 15 residues. The germline gives CDR1 MDHEN, CDR2 SYDVKM. V shed 7 bases and J 5 bases; nucleotides not matched to a gene: 13. This chain's CDR3 is CASTTPGTKGETQYF. CDR3 in DNA: TGTGCCAGCACCACCCCCGGGACTAAAGGGGAGACCCAGTACTTC. Based on the CDR3 plus reference TRBV28 and TRBJ2-5, the full variable domain is DVKVTQSSRYLVKRTGEKVFLECVQDMDHENMFWYRQDPGLGLRLIYFSYDVKMKEKGDIPEGYSVSREKKERFSLILESASTNQTSMYLCASTTPGTKGETQYFGPGTRLLVL.

V gene TRBV2 combines with J gene TRBJ1-2, with D perhaps matching TRBD1 (5 bases). The CDR3 is made up of 13 amino acids. The V and J ends lost 5 bases and 4 bases respectively, with 11 bases between them. Germline CDR1 reads SNHLY; CDR2 reads FYNNEI. The CDR3 DNA follows: TGTGCCAGCAGTCTTACCGACAGCTATGGCTACACCTTC. This codes for CASSLTDSYGYTF. Variable domain in full (rest from reference TRBV2 and TRBJ1-2): EPEVTQTPSHQVTQMGQEVILRCVPISNHLYFYWYRQILGQKVEFLVSFYNNEISEKSEIFDDQFSVERPDGSNFTLKIRSTKLEDSAMYFCASSLTDSYGYTFGSGTRLTVV.

V gene TRBV4-3 combines with J gene TRBJ2-6, with 8 bases lining up with TRBD1. Germline CDR1 LGHNA, CDR2 YSLEER. V shed 5 bases and J 0 bases; nucleotides not matched to a gene: 12. The CDR3 has 19 residues. CDR3: CASSLTSGTGGSGANVLTF. The CDR3 nucleotides read TGCGCCAGCAGCTTAACCTCCGGGACAGGAGGCTCTGGGGCCAACGTCCTGACTTTC.

The chain combines TRBV7-2 with TRBJ2-7; 11 nucleotides line up with TRBD2. With 3 bases clipped from V and 0 bases from J, the junction kept 10 bases outside the gene matches. Germline V lookup: CDR1 SGHTA, CDR2 FQGNSA. This CDR3 is 18 amino acids long. CDR3 bases: TGTGCCAGCAGCTTCGCCTCCAGTGGACTAGCGGGCTCCTACGAGCAGTACTTC. This encodes CASSFASSGLAGSYEQYF.